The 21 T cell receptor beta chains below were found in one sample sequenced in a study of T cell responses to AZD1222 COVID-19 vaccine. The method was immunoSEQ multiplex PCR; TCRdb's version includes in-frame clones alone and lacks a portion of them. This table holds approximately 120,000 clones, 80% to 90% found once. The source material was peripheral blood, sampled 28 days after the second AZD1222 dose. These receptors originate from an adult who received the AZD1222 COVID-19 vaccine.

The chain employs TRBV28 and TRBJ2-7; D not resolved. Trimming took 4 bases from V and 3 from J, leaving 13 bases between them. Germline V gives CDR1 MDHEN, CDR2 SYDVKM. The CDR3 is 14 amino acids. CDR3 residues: CASSSPTSSYEQYF. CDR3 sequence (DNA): TGTGCCAGCAGTTCCCCGACAAGCAGCTACGAGCAGTACTTC.

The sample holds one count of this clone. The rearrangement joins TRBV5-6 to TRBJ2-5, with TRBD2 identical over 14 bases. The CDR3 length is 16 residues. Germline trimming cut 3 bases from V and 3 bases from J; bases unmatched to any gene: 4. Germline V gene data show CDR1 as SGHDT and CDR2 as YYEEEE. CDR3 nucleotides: TGTGCCAGCAGCTCTCCGGGACTAGCGGGAGAAGAGACCCAGTACTTC. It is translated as CASSSPGLAGEETQYF.

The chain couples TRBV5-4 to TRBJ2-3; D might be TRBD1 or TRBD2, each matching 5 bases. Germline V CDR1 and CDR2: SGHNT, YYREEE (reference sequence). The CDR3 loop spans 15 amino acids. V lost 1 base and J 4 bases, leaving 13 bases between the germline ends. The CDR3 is CASSLSGTDPDTQYF. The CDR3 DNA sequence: TGTGCCAGCAGCTTGTCGGGGACCGACCCAGATACGCAGTATTTT.

CDR3 loop: CASSYPRQGTDTQYF. The CDR3 nucleotides are TGTGCCAGCAGCTACCCACGCCAGGGCACAGATACGCAGTATTTT. The V and J genes are TRBV5-4 and TRBJ2-3, with no clear D. V lost 3 bases and J lost 1, with 12 bases in between. The CDR3 contains 15 residues. Germline V lookup: CDR1 SGHNT, CDR2 YYREEE (reference sequence).

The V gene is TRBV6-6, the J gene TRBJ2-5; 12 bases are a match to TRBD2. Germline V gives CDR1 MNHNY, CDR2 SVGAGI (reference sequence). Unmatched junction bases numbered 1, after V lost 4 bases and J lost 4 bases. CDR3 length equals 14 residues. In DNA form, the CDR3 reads TGTGCCAGCAGTTGGGGACTAGCGGGAGAGACCCAGTACTTC. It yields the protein CASSWGLAGETQYF.

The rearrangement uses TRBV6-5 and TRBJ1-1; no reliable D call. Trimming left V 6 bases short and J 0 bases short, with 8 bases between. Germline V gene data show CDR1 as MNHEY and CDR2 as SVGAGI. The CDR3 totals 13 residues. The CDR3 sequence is CASRGWVNTEAFF. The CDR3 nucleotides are TGTGCCAGCAGGGGGTGGGTGAACACTGAAGCTTTCTTT.

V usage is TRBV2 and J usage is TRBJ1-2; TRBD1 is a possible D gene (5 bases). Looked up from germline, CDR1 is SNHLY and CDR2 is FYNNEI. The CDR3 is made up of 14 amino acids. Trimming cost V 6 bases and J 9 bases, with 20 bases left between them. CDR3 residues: CASRPYPTAGSYTF. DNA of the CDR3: TGTGCCAGCAGGCCCTACCCGACAGCCGGTAGCTACACCTTC.

CDR3 nucleotide sequence: TGCAGCGTTGGGACAGCCCTGAACACTGAAGCTTTCTTT. This gives the protein CSVGTALNTEAFF. The rearrangement links TRBV29-1 to TRBJ1-1, with TRBD1 as a possible D gene (6 bases). V lost 4 bases to trimming and J lost 0 bases, with 9 bases between them. This CDR3 region has 13 residues. CDR1 and CDR2 from the germline V gene are SQVTM and ANQGSEA. The full variable domain, in which reference TRBV29-1 and TRBJ1-1 provide the parts outside the CDR3, is SAVISQKPSRDICQRGTSLTIQCQVDSQVTMMFWYRQQPGQSLTLIATANQGSEATYESGFVIDKFPISRPNLTFSTLTVSNMSPEDSSIYLCSVGTALNTEAFFGQGTRLTVV.

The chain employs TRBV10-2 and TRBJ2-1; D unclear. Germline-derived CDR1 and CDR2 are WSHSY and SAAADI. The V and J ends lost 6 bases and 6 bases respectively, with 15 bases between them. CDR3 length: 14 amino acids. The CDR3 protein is CASRTDPWVNEQFF. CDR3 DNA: TGCGCCAGCAGAACAGATCCTTGGGTCAATGAGCAGTTCTTC.

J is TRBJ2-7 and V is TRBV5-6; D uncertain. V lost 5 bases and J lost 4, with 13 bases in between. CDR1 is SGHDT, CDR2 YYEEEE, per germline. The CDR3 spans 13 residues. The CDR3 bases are TGTGCCAGCAGATTCGCCGGCGGTTACGAGCAGTACTTC. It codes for CASRFAGGYEQYF. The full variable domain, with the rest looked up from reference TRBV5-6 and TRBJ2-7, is DAGVTQSPTHLIKTRGQQVTLRCSPKSGHDTVSWYQQALGQGPQFIFQYYEEEERQRGNFPDRFSGHQFPNYSSELNVNALLLGDSALYLCASRFAGGYEQYFGPGTRLTVT.

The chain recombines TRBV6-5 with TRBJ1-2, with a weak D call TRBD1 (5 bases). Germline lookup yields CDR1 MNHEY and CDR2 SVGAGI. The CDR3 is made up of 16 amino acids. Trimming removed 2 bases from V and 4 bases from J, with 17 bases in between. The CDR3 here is CASSYGGSRRTYGYTF. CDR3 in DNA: TGTGCCAGCAGTTACGGGGGAAGCAGGAGGACCTATGGCTACACCTTC.

CDR3 nucleotides: TGCAGCTCCCCCCAGGGAGAGACCCAGTACTTC. Translated: CSSPQGETQYF. This chain connects TRBV29-1 to TRBJ2-5, with D maybe TRBD1 (5 bases). This CDR3 has 11 amino acids. Between the trimmed V and J ends, which lost 8 bases and 4 bases, there was a span of 11 bases. Germline CDR1 and CDR2: SQVTM and ANQGSEA.

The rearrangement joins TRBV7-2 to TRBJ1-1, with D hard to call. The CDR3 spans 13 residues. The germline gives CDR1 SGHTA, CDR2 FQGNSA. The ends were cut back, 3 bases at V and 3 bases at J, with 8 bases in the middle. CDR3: CASSFVADTEAFF. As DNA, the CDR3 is TGTGCCAGCAGCTTCGTAGCCGACACTGAAGCTTTCTTT.

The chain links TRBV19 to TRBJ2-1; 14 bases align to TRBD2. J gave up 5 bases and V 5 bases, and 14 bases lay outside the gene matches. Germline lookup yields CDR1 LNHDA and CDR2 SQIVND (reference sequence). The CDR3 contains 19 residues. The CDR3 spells CASSLGLAGGWGGHNEQFF. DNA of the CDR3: TGTGCCAGTAGTCTCGGACTAGCGGGAGGTTGGGGGGGACACAATGAGCAGTTCTTC.

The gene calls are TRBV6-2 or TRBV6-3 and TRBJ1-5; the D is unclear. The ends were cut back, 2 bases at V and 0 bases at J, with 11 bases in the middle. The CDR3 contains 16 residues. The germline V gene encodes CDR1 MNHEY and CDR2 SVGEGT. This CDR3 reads CASSYPTGDSNQPQHF. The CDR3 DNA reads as TGTGCCAGCAGTTACCCTACCGGCGATAGCAATCAGCCCCAGCATTTT.

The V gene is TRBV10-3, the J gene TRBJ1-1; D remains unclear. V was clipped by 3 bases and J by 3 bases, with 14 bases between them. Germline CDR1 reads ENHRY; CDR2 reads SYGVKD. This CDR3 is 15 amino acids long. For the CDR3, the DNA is TGTGCCATCAGTGAAGGGCAGGACGGGGACACTGAAGCTTTCTTT. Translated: CAISEGQDGDTEAFF.

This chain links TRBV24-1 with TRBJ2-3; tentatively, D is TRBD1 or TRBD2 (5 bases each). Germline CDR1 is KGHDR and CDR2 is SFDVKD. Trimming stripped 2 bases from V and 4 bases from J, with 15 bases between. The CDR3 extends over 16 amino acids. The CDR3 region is CATSDSIGTAPDTQYF. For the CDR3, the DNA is TGTGCCACCAGTGATTCGATCGGGACCGCCCCAGATACGCAGTATTTT.

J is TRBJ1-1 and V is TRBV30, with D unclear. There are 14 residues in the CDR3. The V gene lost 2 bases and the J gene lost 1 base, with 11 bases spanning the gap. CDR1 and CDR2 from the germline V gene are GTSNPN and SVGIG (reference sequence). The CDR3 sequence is CAWSRRVANTEAFF. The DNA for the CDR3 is TGTGCCTGGAGTCGCCGGGTCGCGAACACTGAAGCTTTCTTT.

CDR3: CATRTDDNSPLHF. CDR3 DNA sequence: TGTGCCACACGGACGGACGATAATTCACCCCTCCACTTT. The chain employs TRBV10-3 and TRBJ1-6; the D is unclear. The CDR3 extends over 13 amino acids. Deletions cut 10 bases from V and 5 bases from J, with 12 bases between. From germline, CDR1 is ENHRY and CDR2 SYGVKD.

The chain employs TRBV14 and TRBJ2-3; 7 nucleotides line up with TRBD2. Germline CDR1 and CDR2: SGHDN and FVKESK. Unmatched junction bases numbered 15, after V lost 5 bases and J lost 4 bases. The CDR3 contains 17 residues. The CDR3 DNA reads TGTGCCAGCAGCGCTCGGGCGGGGGTGACGGGCGCAGATACGCAGTATTTT. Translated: CASSARAGVTGADTQYF.

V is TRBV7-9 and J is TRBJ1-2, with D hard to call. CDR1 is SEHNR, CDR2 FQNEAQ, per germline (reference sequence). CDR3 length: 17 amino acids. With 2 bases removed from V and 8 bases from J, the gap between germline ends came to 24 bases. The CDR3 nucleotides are TGTGCCAGCAGCTTAAGTTTGGAAACCTCAAGACGGAAGGGCTACACCTTC. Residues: CASSLSLETSRRKGYTF.